Listed here are 6 T cell receptor beta chains from one sample, sequenced in a study of immune cell composition in non-small cell lung cancer. Measured with immunoSEQ multiplex PCR; TCRdb has only the in-frame clones, and not every one. The sample holds over 5,500 clones; roughly 70% are singletons and the top ten take less than 4.5%. The sequencing sample was made of lung tumor tissue. The receptors here all came from a human donor with non-small cell lung cancer.

The CDR3 DNA reads as TGTGCATCCTTCGACAGCAGAAACACCATATATTTT. Protein: CASFDSRNTIYF. This chain uses TRBV30 with TRBJ1-3; D is possibly TRBD1 (5 bases). CDR1 and CDR2 from the germline V gene are GTSNPN and SVGIG (reference sequence). The CDR3 spans 12 residues.

The chain couples TRBV19 to TRBJ1-1; 7 positions match TRBD1. V dropped 5 bases and J dropped 3; count of bases not matched to a gene: 9. The CDR3 is 15 residues long. Germline V lookup: CDR1 LNHDA, CDR2 SQIVND (reference sequence). CDR3 in DNA: TGTGCCAGTAGTTGGGACAGATCATGGGACACTGAAGCTTTCTTT. This codes for CASSWDRSWDTEAFF.

The chain recombines TRBV25-1 with TRBJ1-4, with 8 bases lining up with TRBD1. This CDR3 is built from 15 residues. Germline values: CDR1 MGHDK, CDR2 SYGVNS. Trimming took 5 bases from V and 8 from J; bases not matched to a gene: 10. CDR3 bases: TGTGCCAGCAGTCCTAGAGGACAGGGAAGAGAAAAACTGTTTTTT. Translated, it gives CASSPRGQGREKLFF.

V is TRBV6-5 and J is TRBJ1-1; TRBD1 matches 8 bases. Germline V lookup: CDR1 MNHEY, CDR2 SVGAGI. This CDR3 has 14 amino acids. J was trimmed by 5 bases and V by 5 bases; bases with no gene match: 7. The CDR3 spells CASSPWTGRTEAFF. In nucleotides, the CDR3 is TGTGCCAGCAGTCCGTGGACAGGGAGGACTGAAGCTTTCTTT.

The CDR3 DNA reads TGTGCCAGCTCACCACCCGGGGCAGGGGTGGCTTTCTTT. This gives the protein CASSPPGAGVAFF. J is TRBJ1-1 and V is TRBV18, with D possibly TRBD1 on 6 matching bases. Germline V gene data show CDR1 as KGHSH and CDR2 as LQKENI. V lost 0 bases and J 11 bases, leaving 13 bases between the germline ends. The CDR3 sequence is 13 residues long.

The rearrangement uses TRBV30 and TRBJ2-3, with 8 bases that match TRBD2. The germline gives CDR1 GTSNPN, CDR2 SVGIG (reference sequence). CDR3 length: 15 residues. J gave up 2 bases and V 8 bases, and 12 bases lay outside the gene matches. The CDR3 nucleotides are TGTGCCCGAAGGGCCGGGGGGGCCGTCACAGATACGCAGTATTTT. Translation: CARRAGGAVTDTQYF.